Each of the 6 T cell receptor beta chains below was sequenced from the same sample in a study of memory CD4+ T cells and cytomegalovirus serostatus. Single viable CD3+CD4+CD8-CD45RO+ cells were sorted as the memory CD4+ T cells. Repertoires were generated with immunoSEQ multiplex PCR, while TCRdb's copy carries only in-frame clones and drops some. The sample consists of 60,000 to 70,000 clones, roughly 80% of them appearing once. The sample taken for sequencing was memory CD4+ T cells from blood. The receptors stem from an adult in good health and CMV-seronegative. Some clones in this sample may be carry-over from other donors' samples.

The chain links TRBV7-2 to TRBJ1-4; D call uncertain. Germline CDR1 and CDR2: SGHTA and FQGNSA. Deletions cut 0 bases from V and 4 bases from J, with 9 bases between. The CDR3 length is 15 residues. This CDR3 reads CASSLAGSYNEKLFF. CDR3 sequence (DNA): TGTGCCAGCAGCTTAGCGGGCAGCTATAATGAAAAACTGTTTTTT. Looking up the rest from reference TRBV7-2 and TRBJ1-4 gives the full variable domain: GAGVSQSPSNKVTEKGKDVELRCDPISGHTALYWYRQSLGQGLEFLIYFQGNSAPDKSGLPSDRFSAERTGGSVSTLTIQRTQQEDSAVYLCASSLAGSYNEKLFFGSGTQLSVL.

V usage is TRBV10-2 and J usage is TRBJ2-7; weak D call: TRBD2 (5 bases). This CDR3 spans 13 amino acids. Trimming removed 6 bases at V and 2 bases at J, with 11 bases between. Per germline, CDR1 WSHSY and CDR2 SAAADI. The CDR3 is CASRGGSAYEQYF. DNA of the CDR3: TGCGCCAGCAGGGGCGGGTCAGCCTACGAGCAGTACTTC.

This clone was recorded a few times. V usage is TRBV5-1 and J usage is TRBJ2-2; D remains ambiguous. The CDR3 sequence is 13 residues long. Trimming pared 2 bases from V and 7 bases from J, leaving 9 bases between. The germline gives CDR1 SGHRS, CDR2 YFSETQ. The CDR3 spells CASSLSPLGELFF. CDR3 DNA: TGCGCCAGCAGCTTATCTCCTCTCGGGGAGCTGTTTTTT.

The chain carries TRBV6-5 and TRBJ2-2, with unresolved D. The CDR3 loop spans 16 amino acids. Germline lookup yields CDR1 MNHEY and CDR2 SVGAGI. V gave up 1 base and J gave up 6 bases, with 15 bases separating them. The CDR3 region has the DNA TGTGCCAGCAGTTACTGGGCCATGGATAAGTCCGGGGAGCTGTTTTTT. Its translation is CASSYWAMDKSGELFF.

Notes on this clone: This same CDR3 is encoded by further DNA sequences in the sample. The chain has TRBV6-5 and TRBJ1-3, with a tentative D call TRBD1 (6 bases). Germline-derived CDR1 and CDR2 are MNHEY and SVGAGI. The length of the CDR3 is 16 residues. V lost 0 bases and J 1 base, leaving 10 bases between the germline ends. The CDR3: CASSYSKQGSGNTIYF. DNA for the CDR3: TGTGCCAGCAGTTACTCGAAACAGGGTTCTGGAAACACCATATATTTT.

This clone was detected only a few times. The chain is built from TRBV7-3 and TRBJ1-2, with TRBD1 matching over 9 bases. J lost 6 bases, V lost 2 bases, and 4 bases had no gene match. Germline values: CDR1 SGHTA, CDR2 FQGTGA. The CDR3 is made up of 14 amino acids. CDR3 DNA sequence: TGTGCCAGCAGCTTAGGGACAGGGATCGATGGCTACACCTTC. Translation: CASSLGTGIDGYTF.